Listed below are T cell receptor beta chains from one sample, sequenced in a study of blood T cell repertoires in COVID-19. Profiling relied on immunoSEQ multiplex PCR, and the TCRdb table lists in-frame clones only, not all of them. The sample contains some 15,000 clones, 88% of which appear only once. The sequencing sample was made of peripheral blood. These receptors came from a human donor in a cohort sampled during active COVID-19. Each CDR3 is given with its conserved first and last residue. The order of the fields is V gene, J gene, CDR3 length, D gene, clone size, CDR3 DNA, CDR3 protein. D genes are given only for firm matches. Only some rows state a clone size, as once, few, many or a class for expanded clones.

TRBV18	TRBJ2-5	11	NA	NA	TGTGCCAGCTCATCCGAAGAGACCCAGTACTTC	CASSSEETQYF
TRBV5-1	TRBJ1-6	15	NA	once	TGCGCCAGCAGCTTGGATCCCGAGGGGGATTCACCCCTCCACTTT	CASSLDPEGDSPLHF
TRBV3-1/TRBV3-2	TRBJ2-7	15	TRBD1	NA	TGTGCCAGCAGCCAAGGCAGGACAGGACCACGCGAGCAGTACTTC	CASSQGRTGPREQYF
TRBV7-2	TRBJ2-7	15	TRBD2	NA	TGTGCCAGCAGCTTAGGCAGCGGGATGGTGGACGAGCAGTACTTC	CASSLGSGMVDEQYF
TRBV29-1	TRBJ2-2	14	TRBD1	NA	TGCAGCGTAAAAGGGACAGGGAACACCGGGGAGCTGTTTTTT	CSVKGTGNTGELFF
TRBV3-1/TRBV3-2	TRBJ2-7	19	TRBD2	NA	TGTGCCAGCAGCCAGATACTTCGCGGACTAGCGGGAGTATCCTACGAGCAGTACTTC	CASSQILRGLAGVSYEQYF
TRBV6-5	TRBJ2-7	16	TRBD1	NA	TGTGCCAGCAGTTACTCTCCCGGGACAGCTTCCTACGAGCAGTACTTC	CASSYSPGTASYEQYF
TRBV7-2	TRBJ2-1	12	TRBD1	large	TGTGCCAGCAGCCGTACAGGGGTTGAGCAGTTCTTC	CASSRTGVEQFF
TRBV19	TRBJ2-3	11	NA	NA	TGTGCCAGTAGTCGGACAGATACGCAGTATTTT	CASSRTDTQYF
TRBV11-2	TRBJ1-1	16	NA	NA	TGTGCCAGCAGCTTAGCGGCAGGGCTTGTGGACACTGAAGCTTTCTTT	CASSLAAGLVDTEAFF
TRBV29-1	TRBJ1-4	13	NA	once	TGCAGCGCTCTAGGGGGTAGTAATGAAAAACTGTTTTTT	CSALGGSNEKLFF
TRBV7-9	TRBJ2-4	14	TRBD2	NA	TGTGCCAGCAGCTCAACCGGGACTATATCGGTTCAGTACTTC	CASSSTGTISVQYF
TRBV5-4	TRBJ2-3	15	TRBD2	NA	TGTGCCAGCAGCTTAAGCGGGAGAATGGCAGATACGCAGTATTTT	CASSLSGRMADTQYF
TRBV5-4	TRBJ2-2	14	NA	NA	TGTGCCAGCAGCTTTGACACGAACACCGGGGAGCTGTTTTTT	CASSFDTNTGELFF
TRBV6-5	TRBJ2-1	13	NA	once	TGTGCCAGCAGCTTACAGCAGAACCAGGTGCAGTTCTTC	CASSLQQNQVQFF
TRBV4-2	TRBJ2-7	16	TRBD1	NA	TGTGCCAGCAGCCAAGATTTTAGGGGGCGTATCGACGAGCAGTACTTC	CASSQDFRGRIDEQYF
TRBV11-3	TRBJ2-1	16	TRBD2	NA	TGTGCCAGCAGCCCCTTAGCGGGGAGCTCCTACAATGAGCAGTTCTTC	CASSPLAGSSYNEQFF
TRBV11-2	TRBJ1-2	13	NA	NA	TGTGCCAGCAGCTTATGGGAGAACTATGGCTACACCTTC	CASSLWENYGYTF
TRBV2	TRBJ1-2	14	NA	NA	TGTGCCAGCAGTGAGCAGACAGGCACCTATGGCTACACCTTC	CASSEQTGTYGYTF
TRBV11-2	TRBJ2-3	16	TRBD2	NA	TGTGCCAGCAGCTTTAGACTAGCGGGAGACACAGATACGCAGTATTTT	CASSFRLAGDTDTQYF
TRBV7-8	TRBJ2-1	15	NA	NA	TGTGCCAGCAGCTTGTCACTATTCTTTTACAATGAGCAGTTCTTC	CASSLSLFFYNEQFF
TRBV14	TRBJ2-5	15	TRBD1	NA	TGTGCCAGCAGCCGGGACAGGGGATTCCAAGAGACCCAGTACTTC	CASSRDRGFQETQYF
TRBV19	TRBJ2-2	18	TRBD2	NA	TGTGCCAGCCAGTCGGTGCTAGCGGGAGGGGACCACACCGGGGAGCTGTTTTTT	CASQSVLAGGDHTGELFF
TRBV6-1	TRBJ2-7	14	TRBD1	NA	TGTGCCAGCAGTGAAGTAGGGACAGTAGCCGAGCAGTACTTC	CASSEVGTVAEQYF
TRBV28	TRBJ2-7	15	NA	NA	TGTGCCAGCAGTTTATCCGGACTTAGGGACTACGAGCAGTACTTC	CASSLSGLRDYEQYF
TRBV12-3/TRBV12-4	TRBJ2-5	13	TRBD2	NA	TGTGCCAGCAGTCGACTAGCGGGAGTTTCCCAGTACTTC	CASSRLAGVSQYF
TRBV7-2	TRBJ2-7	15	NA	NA	TGTGCCAGCAGCTCTTTCAGAGGGAGCCGCTACGAGCAGTACTTC	CASSSFRGSRYEQYF
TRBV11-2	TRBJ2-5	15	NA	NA	TGTGCCAGCAGCCCGCGCCGGGGGAGCGGCGAGACCCAGTACTTC	CASSPRRGSGETQYF
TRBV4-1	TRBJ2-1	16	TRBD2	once	TGCGCCAGCAGCCAAGCCCCCCCAGCGGGGTACAATGAGCAGTTCTTC	CASSQAPPAGYNEQFF
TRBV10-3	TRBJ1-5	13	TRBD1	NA	TGTGCCATCAGACAGGGGTTATTTCAGCCCCAGCATTTT	CAIRQGLFQPQHF
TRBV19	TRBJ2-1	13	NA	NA	TGTGCCAGTAGTCCTATAGCGGATGGTGAGCAGTTCTTC	CASSPIADGEQFF
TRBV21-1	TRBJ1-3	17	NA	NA	TGTGCCAGCAGCAAACCCCAGGGGGGAGGTAAAGGAAACACCATATATTTT	CASSKPQGGGKGNTIYF
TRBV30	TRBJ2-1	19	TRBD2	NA	TGTGCCTGGAGTGAGCCGGGACATACTAGCGGGAGTTTTTCGAATGAGCAGTTCTTC	CAWSEPGHTSGSFSNEQFF
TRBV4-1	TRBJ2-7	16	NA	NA	TGCGCCAGCAGCCAAGTATACCCCTCGGAGTCCTACGAGCAGTACTTC	CASSQVYPSESYEQYF
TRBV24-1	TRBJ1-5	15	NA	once	TGTGCCACCAGTCCGGCGGGGGGCGGGAATCAGCCCCAGCATTTT	CATSPAGGGNQPQHF
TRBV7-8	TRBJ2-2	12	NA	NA	TGTGCCAGCAGCTCTTACACCGGGGAGCTGTTTTTT	CASSSYTGELFF
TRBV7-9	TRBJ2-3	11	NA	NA	TGTGCCAGCAGTCAGTCAGATACGCAGTATTTT	CASSQSDTQYF